The 9 T cell receptor beta chains below all came from one sample that was sequenced in a study of blood T cell repertoires in COVID-19. Data came from immunoSEQ multiplex PCR; TCRdb stores just in-frame clones and leaves some out. The sample lists 140,000 or so clones; 84% were seen once. Sequencing was performed on peripheral blood. The receptors were gathered from a human donor in a cohort sampled during active COVID-19.

The table lists this clone with a count of one. CDR3: CASSFQGANTGELFF. CDR3 coding DNA: TGCGCCAGCAGCTTCCAGGGCGCGAACACCGGGGAGCTGTTTTTT. The rearrangement uses TRBV5-1 and TRBJ2-2; tentatively, D is TRBD1 (5 bases). Trimming removed 2 bases from V and 0 bases from J, with 8 bases in between. Germline-derived CDR1 and CDR2 are SGHRS and YFSETQ. This CDR3 is built from 15 residues.

The genes are TRBV4-1 and TRBJ1-6; tentative D call: TRBD1 (6 bases). The germline gives CDR1 MGHRA, CDR2 YSYEKL. The CDR3 is made up of 19 amino acids. V lost 1 base, J lost 3 bases, and 19 bases lay in between. CDR3 nucleotide sequence: TGCGCCAGCAGCCAAGTCGGTGTCAGGGGCCACAACTATAATTCACCCCTCCACTTT. Its translation: CASSQVGVRGHNYNSPLHF.

The rearrangement links TRBV7-9 to TRBJ1-3; no definite D call. V was trimmed by 1 base and J by 4 bases, leaving 11 bases between them. Germline CDR1 SEHNR, CDR2 FQNEAQ (reference sequence). The CDR3 covers 15 residues. The CDR3 nucleotides read TGTGCCAGCAGCTTAGGTGGGGAGTCCGGAAACACCATATATTTT. This translates into CASSLGGESGNTIYF.

The chain joins TRBV6-2 or TRBV6-3 to TRBJ2-1; a weak D match, TRBD2 (7 bases). This CDR3 contains 12 residues. Germline CDR1 is MNHEY and CDR2 is SVGEGT. V shed 1 base and J shed 13 bases, with 11 bases lying between them. Here the CDR3 reads CASSYLGGGQFF. The CDR3 DNA reads as TGTGCCAGCAGTTACTTAGGCGGGGGCCAGTTCTTC.

DNA of the CDR3: TGTGCCATCAGTGATACAGGGGCCTTCTCTGGGGCCAACGTCCTGACTTTC. It encodes CAISDTGAFSGANVLTF. The chain combines TRBV10-3 with TRBJ2-6; 7 positions match TRBD1. Germline V gene data show CDR1 as ENHRY and CDR2 as SYGVKD. CDR3 length: 17 residues. The J segment lost 0 bases and the V segment lost 3 bases, leaving 5 bases of the junction unmatched.

The chain joins TRBV11-2 to TRBJ2-3, with D possibly TRBD2 on 5 matching bases. The CDR3 spans 14 residues. From germline, CDR1 is SGHAT and CDR2 FQNNGV. V was clipped by 3 bases and J by 6 bases, with 13 bases between them. The CDR3 coding sequence is TGTGCCAGCAGCTTCGGGGTAGCGTCCGATACGCAGTATTTT. It specifies CASSFGVASDTQYF.

The chain combines TRBV14 with TRBJ1-3; 8 bases are shared with TRBD1. CDR1 is SGHDN and CDR2 is FVKESK in the germline V gene. Losses at the gene ends were 4 bases for V and 4 bases for J; bases not matched to a gene: 12. This CDR3 contains 17 residues. The CDR3 sequence is CASSPDGVRGLGNTIYF. The CDR3 coding sequence is TGTGCCAGCAGCCCAGACGGTGTCAGGGGGCTCGGAAACACCATATATTTT. The full variable domain, rest sourced from reference TRBV14 and TRBJ1-3, is EAGVTQFPSHSVIEKGQTVTLRCDPISGHDNLYWYRRVMGKEIKFLLHFVKESKQDESGMPNNRFLAERTGGTYSTLKVQPAELEDSGVYFCASSPDGVRGLGNTIYFGEGSWLTVV.

The chain employs TRBV29-1 and TRBJ2-7, with 7 bases matching TRBD1. Per the germline V gene, CDR1 is SQVTM and CDR2 is ANQGSEA. The CDR3 spans 12 residues. The V and J ends lost 7 bases and 4 bases, in that order; junction bases with no gene match: 7. The CDR3 spells CSAARGQYEQYF. The CDR3 DNA reads as TGCAGCGCTGCCCGGGGACAGTACGAGCAGTACTTC.

V is TRBV4-1 and J is TRBJ2-6; 8 bases line up with TRBD1. Trimming took 2 bases from V and 1 from J; bases not matched to a gene: 16. This CDR3 contains 21 residues. The germline CDR1 and CDR2 sequences are MGHRA and YSYEKL. The DNA of the CDR3 is TGCGCCAGCAGCCAAAAGACTGCAGGGGGCGCTAGGTCTTCTGGGGCCAACGTCCTGACTTTC. It codes for CASSQKTAGGARSSGANVLTF.